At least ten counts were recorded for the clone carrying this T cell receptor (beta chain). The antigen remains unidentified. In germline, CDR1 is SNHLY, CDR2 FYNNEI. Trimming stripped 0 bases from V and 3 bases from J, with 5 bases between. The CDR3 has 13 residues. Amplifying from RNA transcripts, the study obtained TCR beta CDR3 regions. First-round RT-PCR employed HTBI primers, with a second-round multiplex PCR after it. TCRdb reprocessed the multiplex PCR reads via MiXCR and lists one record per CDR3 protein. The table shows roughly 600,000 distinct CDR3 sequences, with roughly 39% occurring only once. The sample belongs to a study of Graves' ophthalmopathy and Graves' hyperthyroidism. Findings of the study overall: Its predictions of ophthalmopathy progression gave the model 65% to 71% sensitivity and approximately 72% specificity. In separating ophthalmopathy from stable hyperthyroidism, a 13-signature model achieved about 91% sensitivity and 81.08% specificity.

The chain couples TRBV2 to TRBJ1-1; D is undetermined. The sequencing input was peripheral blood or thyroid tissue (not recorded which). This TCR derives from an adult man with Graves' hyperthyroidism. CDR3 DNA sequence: TGTGCCAGCAGTGAAGCGCGGGACACTGAAGCTTTCTTT. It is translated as CASSEARDTEAFF. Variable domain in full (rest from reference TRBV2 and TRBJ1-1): EPEVTQTPSHQVTQMGQEVILRCVPISNHLYFYWYRQILGQKVEFLVSFYNNEISEKSEIFDDQFSVERPDGSNFTLKIRSTKLEDSAMYFCASSEARDTEAFFGQGTRLTVV.